This passage covers 17 T cell receptor beta chains from one sample sequenced in a study of human T cells and chemical hapten exposure. As to time point: patch test 1, 2 weeks after DPC sensitization. Treatment of the sample: therapeutic diphenylcyclopropenone sensitization with weekly scalp DPC. TCRdb analysed the RACE reads with MiXCR anew, one entry per CDR3 protein. The table shows approximately 74,000 distinct CDR3 sequences, with approximately 29% occurring only once. This sample comprised whole blood, obtained in connection with sensitization to the hapten diphenylcyclopropenone (DPC). The receptors were sampled from a man in his forties with alopecia areata. Some clones in this sample may be carry-over from other donors' samples.

This clonotype was seen only a few times. The chain couples TRBV28 to TRBJ2-3; 15 nucleotides line up with TRBD2. CDR3 length: 15 amino acids. V lost 2 bases and J lost 10; bases outside the gene matches: 4. The germline CDR1 and CDR2 sequences are MDHEN and SYDVKM. CDR3 bases: TGTGCCAGCAGTTTAATGGGGACTAGCGGGAGGTCGCAGTATTTT. It is translated as CASSLMGTSGRSQYF. Supplemented by reference TRBV28 and TRBJ2-3, the full variable domain reads DVKVTQSSRYLVKRTGEKVFLECVQDMDHENMFWYRQDPGLGLRLIYFSYDVKMKEKGDIPEGYSVSREKKERFSLILESASTNQTSMYLCASSLMGTSGRSQYFGPGTRLTVL.

The table lists this clonotype with many counts. The gene calls are TRBV24-1 and TRBJ2-1; 8 bases fit TRBD2. Germline CDR1 KGHDR, CDR2 SFDVKD. Trimming at V came to 7 bases and at J to 7 bases, leaving 5 bases not matched to a gene. The CDR3 has 13 amino acids. This CDR3 reads CATSGRASNEQFF. The CDR3 DNA sequence: TGTGCCACCAGCGGGAGGGCAAGTAATGAGCAGTTCTTC.

The rearrangement uses TRBV7-9 and TRBJ2-7; D possibly corresponds to TRBD1 (6 bases). Germline CDR1 reads SEHNR; CDR2 reads FQNEAQ (reference sequence). This CDR3 has 15 residues. The germline V and J ends were trimmed by 5 bases and 1 base, with 15 bases remaining between them. CDR3 sequence reads: CASSPPTGPSYEQYF. The DNA of the CDR3 is TGTGCCAGCAGCCCCCCGACAGGCCCATCCTACGAGCAGTACTTC.

V usage is TRBV11-2 and J usage is TRBJ2-7; TRBD2 matches 8 bases. The CDR3 covers 14 residues. CDR1 and CDR2 (germline): SGHAT, FQNNGV. The trim removed 2 bases at V and 4 bases at J, leaving 4 bases unmatched. CDR3 in DNA: TGTGCCAGCAGCTTAAGCGGGAGAGGGTACGAGCAGTACTTC. Translating it yields CASSLSGRGYEQYF.

This clonotype was counted only a few times. The chain joins TRBV5-1 to TRBJ2-3, with 8 positions matching TRBD1. CDR1 is SGHRS and CDR2 is YFSETQ in the germline V gene. CDR3 length: 20 residues. V was pared by 5 bases and J by 6 bases, with 26 bases of the junction left unmatched. In nucleotides, the CDR3 is TGCGCCAGCAGTTCTACCCCTCGGTGGGCTTGGGACAGGTGGGGGGATACGCAGTATTTT. Its translation is CASSSTPRWAWDRWGDTQYF.

This clonotype has just a few counts. The V call is TRBV5-1, the J call TRBJ2-7; 11 bases line up with TRBD1. After removal of 2 bases from V and 3 bases from J, the junction contained 4 bases not matched to a gene. The CDR3 is 15 residues long. Germline V gene data show CDR1 as SGHRS and CDR2 as YFSETQ. The CDR3 nucleotides read TGCGCCAGCAGCTTATACGGGACAGGGGGCTACGAGCAGTACTTC. As protein: CASSLYGTGGYEQYF.

This sequence joins TRBV27 and TRBJ2-3, with 9 bases identical to TRBD2. Trimming at V came to 6 bases and at J to 1 base, leaving 8 bases not matched to a gene. The CDR3 length is 16 residues. Germline-derived CDR1 and CDR2 are MNHEY and SMNVEV (reference sequence). CDR3 DNA: TGTGCCAGCAGCTTACTGACTAGCGGCCGCACAGATACGCAGTATTTT. This translates into CASSLLTSGRTDTQYF.

J is TRBJ2-5 and V is TRBV11-2; tentative D call: TRBD1 (6 bases). CDR3 length: 16 residues. V lost 1 base and J 2 bases, leaving 14 bases between the germline ends. Germline values: CDR1 SGHAT, CDR2 FQNNGV. CDR3 region: CASSLAHRTAQETQYF. The DNA for the CDR3 is TGTGCCAGCAGCTTAGCACATCGGACAGCTCAAGAGACCCAGTACTTC.

The CDR3 coding sequence is TGTGCCAGCAGCTCCCCAGGGGGTGCCTTCTACGAGCAGTACTTC. Encoded protein: CASSSPGGAFYEQYF. The chain carries TRBV28 and TRBJ2-7; 7 bases line up with TRBD1. CDR3 length: 15 amino acids. Unmatched junction bases numbered 11, after V lost 6 bases and J lost 3 bases. Germline V gene lookup returns CDR1 MDHEN and CDR2 SYDVKM.

This clonotype turned up a few times. The chain joins TRBV11-2 to TRBJ2-3; TRBD2 aligns across 15 bases. The CDR3 covers 17 residues. The trim removed 3 bases at V and 5 bases at J, leaving 6 bases unmatched. Per the germline V gene, CDR1 is SGHAT and CDR2 is FQNNGV. CDR3 sequence reads: CASSFGLAGGLGDTQYF. CDR3 in DNA: TGTGCCAGCAGCTTTGGACTAGCGGGAGGGCTGGGAGATACGCAGTATTTT.

The V and J genes are TRBV19 and TRBJ2-2; 7 bases map to TRBD1. This CDR3 has 17 amino acids. The ends lost 6 bases at V and 0 bases at J; junction bases unmatched: 10. In germline, CDR1 is LNHDA, CDR2 SQIVND (reference sequence). The CDR3 nucleotides read TGTGCCAGTAGCATTCTTGGGGGACAGACGAACACCGGGGAGCTGTTTTTT. Protein product: CASSILGGQTNTGELFF. Drawing the rest from reference TRBV19 and TRBJ2-2, the complete variable domain is DGGITQSPKYLFRKEGQNVTLSCEQNLNHDAMYWYRQDPGQGLRLIYYSQIVNDFQKGDIAEGYSVSREKKESFPLTVTSAQKNPTAFYLCASSILGGQTNTGELFFGEGSRLTVL.

The sample holds a few counts of this clonotype. The chain carries TRBV7-2 and TRBJ2-1; 7 bases align to TRBD2. The CDR3 has 16 amino acids. Germline V gene data show CDR1 as SGHTA and CDR2 as FQGNSA. The junction had 5 bases not matched to a gene; V was cut back by 2 bases and J by 1 base. CDR3 in amino acids: CASSLYVGRSYNEQFF. CDR3 bases: TGTGCCAGCAGCTTATATGTCGGGAGGTCCTACAATGAGCAGTTCTTC.

This clonotype was counted once. The chain joins TRBV6-6 to TRBJ2-1; D tentatively fits TRBD1 or TRBD2 (6 bases each). CDR1 is MNHNY and CDR2 is SVGAGI in the germline V gene (reference sequence). The CDR3 consists of 12 residues. V lost 0 bases and J lost 12, with 9 bases in between. The CDR3 DNA is TGTGCCAGCAGTTACTCGGAGGGGGGGCAGTTCTTC. Its translation: CASSYSEGGQFF.

There are a few counts of this clonotype. J is TRBJ2-1 and V is TRBV6-2 or TRBV6-3, with D possibly TRBD1 on 6 matching bases. This CDR3 is built from 14 residues. Germline V CDR1 and CDR2: MNHEY, SVGEGT. V lost 8 bases to trimming and J lost 4 bases, with 15 bases between them. DNA for the CDR3: TGTGCCAGCTGCCGGGCGACAGGATACAATGAGCAGTTCTTC. Protein: CASCRATGYNEQFF.

V and J are TRBV28 and TRBJ1-5, with D tentatively TRBD1 (6 bases). The germline gives CDR1 MDHEN, CDR2 SYDVKM. CDR3 size: 13 residues. V lost 4 bases and J 2 bases, leaving 6 bases between the germline ends. The chain's CDR3 is CASSYRGNQPQHF. The CDR3 DNA reads TGTGCCAGCAGTTACAGGGGCAATCAGCCCCAGCATTTT.

This clonotype showed up just a few times. The gene calls are TRBV12-3 or TRBV12-4 and TRBJ1-1; tentative D call: TRBD1 (5 bases). This CDR3 has 16 residues. Trimming removed 3 bases at V and 1 base at J, with 15 bases between. The CDR3 is CASSFSAGRANTEAFF. CDR3 nucleotide sequence: TGTGCCAGCAGTTTTTCAGCGGGGCGGGCGAACACTGAAGCTTTCTTT.

The sample holds one count of this clonotype. The rearrangement links TRBV7-2 to TRBJ2-3; D possibly uses TRBD1 or TRBD2 (5 bases each). V lost 3 bases and J lost 4, with 14 bases in between. CDR3 length equals 15 residues. Germline-derived CDR1 and CDR2 are SGHTA and FQGNSA. The CDR3 loop reads CASSLSRGRADTQYF. The DNA of the CDR3 is TGTGCCAGCAGCTTGTCGAGGGGTAGGGCAGATACGCAGTATTTT.